The 19 T cell receptor beta chains in this list originate from one sample, sequenced in a study of control samples from healthy donors and cancer patients. TCRdb's table, derived via immunoSEQ multiplex PCR, lists solely in-frame clones and lacks some. This table has around 250,000 clones, almost 85% appearing once. Sequencing input: PBMCs. These receptors were taken from a woman aged 60-70 years with lung cancer.

The chain links TRBV3-1 (or the pseudogene TRBV3-2) to TRBJ2-1, with D maybe TRBD2 (7 bases). This CDR3 has 15 amino acids. Germline loops: CDR1 LGHDT, CDR2 YNNKEL (reference sequence). V dropped 5 bases and J dropped 5 bases, with 16 bases sitting between them. This CDR3 reads CASSGGGGLHNEQFF. The CDR3 nucleotides are TGTGCCAGCAGCGGGGGCGGGGGTCTCCACAATGAGCAGTTCTTC.

This chain links TRBV24-1 with TRBJ2-7; 11 nucleotides align to TRBD1. V gave up 2 bases and J gave up 4 bases; unmatched junction bases: 6. The CDR3 spans 16 residues. Germline V gives CDR1 KGHDR, CDR2 SFDVKD. As DNA, the CDR3 is TGTGCCACCAGTGATTCCCCCCGGGACAGGGGGTACGAGCAGTACTTC. This codes for CATSDSPRDRGYEQYF.

The J gene is TRBJ1-6, the V gene TRBV6-5; D gene ambiguous. The CDR3 is 16 residues long. Deletions cut 2 bases from V and 0 bases from J, with 8 bases between. Germline V gene data show CDR1 as MNHEY and CDR2 as SVGAGI. The CDR3 DNA is TGTGCCAGCAGTTACGAGTACAGCTCCTATAATTCACCCCTCCACTTT. Its protein product is CASSYEYSSYNSPLHF.

The genes are TRBV30 and TRBJ1-4, with D unresolved. V lost 0 bases and J 10 bases, leaving 6 bases between the germline ends. The CDR3 extends over 11 amino acids. The germline V gene encodes CDR1 GTSNPN and CDR2 SVGIG (reference sequence). The CDR3 spells CAWSVEGKLFF. For the CDR3, the DNA is TGTGCCTGGAGTGTTGAGGGAAAACTGTTTTTT.

J is TRBJ2-7 and V is TRBV2, with TRBD2 matching over 7 bases. With V trimmed by 4 bases and J by 2 bases, 5 bases remained unmatched. Looked up from germline, CDR1 is SNHLY and CDR2 is FYNNEI. The CDR3 extends over 14 amino acids. In nucleotides, the CDR3 is TGTGCCAGCAGTGCCGGGGAGGGCCCCTACGAGCAGTACTTC. It encodes CASSAGEGPYEQYF.

This chain joins TRBV27 and TRBJ2-1; D is possibly TRBD1 or TRBD2 (6 bases each). V lost 2 bases, J lost 3 bases, and 20 bases lay in between. CDR1 is MNHEY and CDR2 is SMNVEV in the germline V gene (reference sequence). The CDR3 is 18 amino acids. CDR3 in amino acids: CASSLQPPRGHYYNEQFF. The CDR3 DNA follows: TGTGCCAGCAGTTTACAGCCCCCGCGGGGACACTACTACAATGAGCAGTTCTTC.

This chain connects TRBV9 to TRBJ2-2; a possible D gene is TRBD2 (6 bases). The CDR3 has 18 residues. CDR1 is SGDLS and CDR2 is YYNGEE in the germline V gene. The germline V and J ends were trimmed by 4 bases and 2 bases, with 21 bases remaining between them. CDR3 DNA sequence: TGTGCCAGCAGCCCCCCGGGGCGGGGACCACTTAACACCGGGGAGCTGTTTTTT. As protein: CASSPPGRGPLNTGELFF.

The CDR3: CAWSPGSSYEQYF. CDR3 nucleotides: TGTGCCTGGAGTCCAGGATCCTCCTACGAGCAGTACTTC. V and J are TRBV30 and TRBJ2-7; D is unclear. Germline loops: CDR1 GTSNPN, CDR2 SVGIG (reference sequence). The germline V and J ends were trimmed by 2 bases and 0 bases, with 8 bases remaining between them. The CDR3 sequence is 13 residues long.

The V and J genes are TRBV6-5 and TRBJ1-2; 11 bases match TRBD1. Per germline, CDR1 MNHEY and CDR2 SVGAGI. CDR3 length equals 14 residues. Trimming at V came to 7 bases and at J to 3 bases, leaving 4 bases not matched to a gene. CDR3 bases: TGTGCCAGCACCAGGACAGGGGGCGACTATGGCTACACCTTC. It encodes CASTRTGGDYGYTF.

This clone has only a few counts. The chain uses TRBV5-5 and TRBJ2-1; TRBD1 aligns across 10 bases. CDR1 SGHKS and CDR2 YYEKEE come from the germline V gene (reference sequence). The V and J ends lost 0 bases and 4 bases, in that order; junction bases with no gene match: 1. This CDR3 contains 15 residues. CDR3 protein: CASSLGTGGYNEQFF. The CDR3 DNA is TGTGCCAGCAGCTTGGGGACAGGGGGGTACAATGAGCAGTTCTTC.

The genes are TRBV28 and TRBJ1-3, with a possible D match to TRBD1 (5 bases). Germline CDR1 is MDHEN and CDR2 is SYDVKM. The CDR3 contains 17 residues. The V and J ends lost 2 bases and 7 bases respectively, with 21 bases between them. CDR3 amino acids: CASSLRAQGRPRNTIYF. CDR3 bases: TGTGCCAGCAGTTTAAGGGCCCAGGGACGGCCGCGGAACACCATATATTTT.

The CDR3 loop is CASSVAGERYNEQFF. The DNA of the CDR3 is TGTGCCAGCAGCGTCGCAGGGGAGAGGTACAATGAGCAGTTCTTC. V is TRBV9 and J is TRBJ2-1; tentatively, D is TRBD1 (6 bases). The CDR3 length is 15 residues. Germline V gene lookup returns CDR1 SGDLS and CDR2 YYNGEE. The ends were cut back, 2 bases at V and 4 bases at J, with 13 bases in the middle.

V is TRBV9 and J is TRBJ2-7; no reliable D call. Trimming cost V 4 bases and J 7 bases, with 15 bases left between them. The CDR3 loop spans 13 amino acids. CDR1 is SGDLS and CDR2 is YYNGEE in the germline V gene. The CDR3 nucleotides are TGTGCCAGCAGCCAAGGGCCACTTGTAGAGCAGTACTTC. It is translated as CASSQGPLVEQYF.

The gene calls are TRBV4-2 and TRBJ2-3; 7 positions match TRBD2. Unmatched junction bases numbered 5, after V lost 1 base and J lost 4 bases. This CDR3 has 15 residues. Germline CDR1 LGHNA, CDR2 YNFKEQ. The CDR3 DNA sequence: TGTGCCAGCAGCCAAGGCGGGGGTGGGGCAGATACGCAGTATTTT. Translating it yields CASSQGGGGADTQYF.

The chain carries TRBV4-2 and TRBJ1-4; D uncertain. In germline, CDR1 is LGHNA, CDR2 YNFKEQ. V was cut by 1 base and J by 5 bases, with 11 bases left in between. The CDR3 length is 15 residues. As DNA, the CDR3 is TGTGCCAGCAGCCAAGTAGGGAGGGAAAATGAAAAACTGTTTTTT. Amino acid sequence: CASSQVGRENEKLFF.

Here the CDR3 DNA reads TGTGCCAGCAGCAACCCTAGCGGGAGGGGTTACGAGCAGTACTTC. Translation: CASSNPSGRGYEQYF. This chain joins TRBV21-1 and TRBJ2-7; the D call TRBD2 from the table was never checked on the DNA. TRBV21-1 is deemed a pseudogene. This CDR3 contains 15 residues.

Worth noting for this clone: Distinct nucleotide sequences in the sample also encode this CDR3. The chain joins TRBV3-1 (or the pseudogene TRBV3-2) to TRBJ2-5, with 9 positions matching TRBD2. The CDR3 is 14 amino acids. Trimming took 2 bases from V and 2 from J; bases not matched to a gene: 0. From germline, CDR1 is LGHDT and CDR2 YNNKEL (reference sequence). CDR3 in amino acids: CASSQSGGQETQYF. The CDR3 coding sequence is TGTGCCAGCAGCCAAAGCGGGGGGCAAGAGACCCAGTACTTC.

V and J are TRBV2 and TRBJ2-3, with 12 bases aligning to TRBD2. With V trimmed by 8 bases and J by 2 bases, 8 bases remained unmatched. Germline V lookup: CDR1 SNHLY, CDR2 FYNNEI. The CDR3 contains 16 residues. Here the CDR3 reads CASASGLAGHTDTQYF. DNA for the CDR3: TGTGCCAGCGCCTCGGGACTAGCGGGCCACACAGATACGCAGTATTTT.

V usage is TRBV11-2 and J usage is TRBJ2-3, with 8 bases that match TRBD2. CDR3 length: 15 residues. Germline V gene sequence: CDR1 SGHAT, CDR2 FQNNGV. V shed 3 bases and J 2 bases; nucleotides not matched to a gene: 4. CDR3: CASSFLSGTTDTQYF. The CDR3, as DNA: TGTGCCAGCAGCTTCCTTAGCGGGACCACAGATACGCAGTATTTT.